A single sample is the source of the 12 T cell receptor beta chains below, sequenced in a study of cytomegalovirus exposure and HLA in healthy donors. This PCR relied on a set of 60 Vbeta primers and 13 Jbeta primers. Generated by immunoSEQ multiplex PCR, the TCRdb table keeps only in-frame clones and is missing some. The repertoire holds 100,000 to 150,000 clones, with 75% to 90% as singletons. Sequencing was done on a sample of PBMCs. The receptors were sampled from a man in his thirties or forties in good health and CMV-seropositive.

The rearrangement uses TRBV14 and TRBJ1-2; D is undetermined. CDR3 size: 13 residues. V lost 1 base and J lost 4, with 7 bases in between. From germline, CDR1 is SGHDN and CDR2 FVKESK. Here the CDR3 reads CASSQGSFYGYTF. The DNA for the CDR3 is TGTGCCAGCAGCCAAGGGAGCTTCTATGGCTACACCTTC. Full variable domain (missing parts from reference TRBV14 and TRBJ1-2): EAGVTQFPSHSVIEKGQTVTLRCDPISGHDNLYWYRRVMGKEIKFLLHFVKESKQDESGMPNNRFLAERTGGTYSTLKVQPAELEDSGVYFCASSQGSFYGYTFGSGTRLTVV.

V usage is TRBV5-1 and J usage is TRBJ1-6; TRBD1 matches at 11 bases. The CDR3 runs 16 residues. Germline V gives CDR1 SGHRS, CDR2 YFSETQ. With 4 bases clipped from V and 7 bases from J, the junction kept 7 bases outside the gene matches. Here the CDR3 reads CASSLGQGAENSPLHF. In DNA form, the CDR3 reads TGCGCCAGCAGCCTAGGACAGGGGGCGGAAAATTCACCCCTCCACTTT.

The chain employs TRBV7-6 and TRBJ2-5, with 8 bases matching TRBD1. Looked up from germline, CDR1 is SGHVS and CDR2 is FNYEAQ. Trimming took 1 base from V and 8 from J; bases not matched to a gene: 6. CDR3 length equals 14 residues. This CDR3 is CASSLGGQDVTQYF. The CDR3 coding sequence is TGTGCCAGCAGCTTAGGGGGACAGGATGTAACCCAGTACTTC.

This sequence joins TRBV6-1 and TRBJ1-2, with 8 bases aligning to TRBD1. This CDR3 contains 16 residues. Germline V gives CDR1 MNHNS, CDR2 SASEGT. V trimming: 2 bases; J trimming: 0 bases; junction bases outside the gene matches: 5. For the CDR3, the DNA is TGTGCCAGCAGTGAACCAGGGGGCCCTTCTAACTATGGCTACACCTTC. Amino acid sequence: CASSEPGGPSNYGYTF.

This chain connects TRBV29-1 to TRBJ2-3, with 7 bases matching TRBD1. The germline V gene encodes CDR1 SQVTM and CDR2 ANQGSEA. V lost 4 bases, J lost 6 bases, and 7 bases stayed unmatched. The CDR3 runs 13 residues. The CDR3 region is CSVGTGGTDTQYF. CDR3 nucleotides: TGCAGCGTTGGGACAGGTGGAACCGATACGCAGTATTTT.

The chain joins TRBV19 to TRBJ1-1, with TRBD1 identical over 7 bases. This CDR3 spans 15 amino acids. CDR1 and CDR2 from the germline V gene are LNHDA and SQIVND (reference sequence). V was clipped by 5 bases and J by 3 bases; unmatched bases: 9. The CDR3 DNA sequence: TGTGCCAGTAGTTCCCGAGAGGGGGCCTACACTGAAGCTTTCTTT. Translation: CASSSREGAYTEAFF.

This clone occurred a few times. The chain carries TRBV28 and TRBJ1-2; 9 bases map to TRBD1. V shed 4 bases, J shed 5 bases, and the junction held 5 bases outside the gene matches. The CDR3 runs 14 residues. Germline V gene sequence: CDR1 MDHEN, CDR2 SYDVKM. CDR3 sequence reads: CASSSGQGIYGYTF. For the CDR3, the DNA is TGTGCCAGCAGTTCTGGACAGGGGATTTATGGCTACACCTTC.

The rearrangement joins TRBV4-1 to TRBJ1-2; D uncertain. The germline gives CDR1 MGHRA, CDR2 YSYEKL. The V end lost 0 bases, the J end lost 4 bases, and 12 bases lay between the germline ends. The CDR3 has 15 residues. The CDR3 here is CASSQDERRAYGYTF. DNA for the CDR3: TGCGCCAGCAGCCAAGATGAGCGGCGGGCCTATGGCTACACCTTC.

The CDR3 loop reads CASSFGTTNEKLFF. DNA of the CDR3: TGTGCCAGCAGTTTTGGCACAACTAATGAAAAACTGTTTTTT. The chain employs TRBV27 and TRBJ1-4; D unclear. The V gene lost 3 bases and the J gene lost 0 bases, with 5 bases spanning the gap. The CDR3 has 14 residues. Germline V gives CDR1 MNHEY, CDR2 SMNVEV (reference sequence).

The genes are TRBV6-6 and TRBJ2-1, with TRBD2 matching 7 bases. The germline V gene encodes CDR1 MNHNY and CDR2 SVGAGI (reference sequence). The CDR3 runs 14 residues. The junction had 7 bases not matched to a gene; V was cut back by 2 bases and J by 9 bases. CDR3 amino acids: CASSYGGGDVEQFF. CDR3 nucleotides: TGTGCCAGCAGTTACGGTGGGGGGGATGTTGAGCAGTTCTTC.

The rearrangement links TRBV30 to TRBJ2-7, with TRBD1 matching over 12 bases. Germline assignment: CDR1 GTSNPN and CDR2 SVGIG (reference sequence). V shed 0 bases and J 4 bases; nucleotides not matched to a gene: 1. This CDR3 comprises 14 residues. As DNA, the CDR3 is TGTGCCTGGAGTGTGGGACAGGGGGCTTACGAGCAGTACTTC. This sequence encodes CAWSVGQGAYEQYF. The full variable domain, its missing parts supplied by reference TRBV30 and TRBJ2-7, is SQTIHQWPATLVQPVGSPLSLECTVEGTSNPNLYWYRQAAGRGLQLLFYSVGIGQISSEVPQNLSASRPQDRQFILSSKKLLLSDSGFYLCAWSVGQGAYEQYFGPGTRLTVT.

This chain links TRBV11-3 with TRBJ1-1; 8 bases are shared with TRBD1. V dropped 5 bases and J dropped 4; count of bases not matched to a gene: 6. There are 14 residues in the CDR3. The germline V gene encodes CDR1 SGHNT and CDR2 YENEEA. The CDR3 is CASSPRQGSTEAFF. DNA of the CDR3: TGTGCCAGCAGCCCTCGACAGGGGAGCACTGAAGCTTTCTTT.